The clone carrying this T cell receptor beta chain was detected only a few times. The antigen is unknown. The sample is drawn from a study of T cell repertoires in cytomegalovirus infection. Study context: Both CMV infection and a matching HLA type were indicated by public TCR beta signatures.

General study results and limits: Dominating the ex vivo response were HLA-C-restricted CMV-specific TCR beta clonotypes. Totalled public TCR beta family frequency picked out people who carried CMV plus the relevant HLA.

TCRdb independently ran MiXCR on the reads; one entry per CDR3 protein. The sample holds more than 150,000 distinct CDR3 sequences, 17% seen once. V lost 1 base to trimming and J lost 4 bases, with 11 bases between them. The CDR3 is 14 residues long. Germline V gene sequence: CDR1 DFQATT, CDR2 SNEGSKA (reference sequence). The sequenced sample was CD8+ T cells from PBMCs. The origin of this receptor is a human donor in good health (CMV status not recorded). Some clones in this sample may be carry-over from other donors' samples. The J gene is TRBJ1-5, the V gene TRBV20-1, with unresolved D. The CDR3 nucleotides read TGCAGTGCTAGAGCTGCGGGGAGGAATCAGCCCCAGCATTTT. Translation gives CSARAAGRNQPQHF.